The rows below give T cell receptor beta chains drawn from one sample of a study of blood T cells in healthy people across ages. TCRdb reanalysed the 5' RACE reads using MiXCR and keeps one entry per CDR3 protein. The sample contains 540,000 or so distinct CDR3 sequences, 24% of which appear only once. The same data also contributed to another study, on T cells of mothers and their children.

Specimen: blood. Receptors originate from a boy aged 10-17 years in good health. The CDR3 runs from the conserved cysteine through the conserved F or W. Each record gives: J gene, CDR3 length, D gene, V gene, clone size, CDR3 DNA, CDR3 protein. D genes are given only for firm matches. Size tells how often a clone was seen (once, few, many) or the class of an expanded clone, and some rows leave it out.

J gene: TRBJ1-1
CDR3 length: 18
D gene: .
V gene: TRBV7-2
clone size: few
CDR3 DNA: TGTGCCAGCAGCTTCCCCATCAAACCGGGGGGCACGAACACTGAAGCTTTCTTT
CDR3 protein: CASSFPIKPGGTNTEAFF

J gene: TRBJ2-3
CDR3 length: 17
D gene: TRBD1
V gene: TRBV7-9
clone size: .
CDR3 DNA: TGTGCCAGCAGCTTAGGGTATCTGACAGGGTTCACAGATACGCAGTATTTT
CDR3 protein: CASSLGYLTGFTDTQYF

J gene: TRBJ2-7
CDR3 length: 15
D gene: .
V gene: TRBV3-1
clone size: .
CDR3 DNA: TGTGCCAGCAGCCAAGATCGGCTAGCTTCCTACGAGCAGTACTTC
CDR3 protein: CASSQDRLASYEQYF

J gene: TRBJ2-2
CDR3 length: 18
D gene: TRBD2
V gene: TRBV7-9
clone size: .
CDR3 DNA: TGTGCCAGCAGCCGGCGGGTAGCGGGAGTTTATGGCACCGGGGAGCTGTTTTTT
CDR3 protein: CASSRRVAGVYGTGELFF

J gene: TRBJ2-5
CDR3 length: 12
D gene: .
V gene: TRBV6-2/TRBV6-3
clone size: .
CDR3 DNA: TGTGCCAGCAGTTACTTCCGAGAGACCCAGTACTTC
CDR3 protein: CASSYFRETQYF

J gene: TRBJ2-3
CDR3 length: 16
D gene: TRBD2
V gene: TRBV2
clone size: few
CDR3 DNA: TGTGCCAGCAGTGGGGCTAGCGGGAGGGCCAGTGATACGCAGTATTTT
CDR3 protein: CASSGASGRASDTQYF

J gene: TRBJ2-7
CDR3 length: 17
D gene: .
V gene: TRBV21-1
clone size: many
CDR3 DNA: TGTGCCAGCAGCAAAGAAGATCTAGCGGGGGTTACCTACGAGCAGTACTTC
CDR3 protein: CASSKEDLAGVTYEQYF

J gene: TRBJ2-7
CDR3 length: 15
D gene: .
V gene: TRBV2
clone size: .
CDR3 DNA: TGTGCCAGCAGTCCCTCTAGGGGAGGCGGTTACGAGCAGTACTTC
CDR3 protein: CASSPSRGGGYEQYF

J gene: TRBJ1-2
CDR3 length: 14
D gene: .
V gene: TRBV6-7
clone size: .
CDR3 DNA: TGTGCCAGCAGTTACTCGTTTCAGGGCTATGGCTACACCTTC
CDR3 protein: CASSYSFQGYGYTF

J gene: TRBJ2-5
CDR3 length: 13
D gene: TRBD1
V gene: TRBV20-1
clone size: .
CDR3 DNA: TGCAGGGCGGGACAGGGGAGACAAGAGACCCAGTACTTC
CDR3 protein: CRAGQGRQETQYF

J gene: TRBJ2-1
CDR3 length: 13
D gene: .
V gene: TRBV4-3
clone size: few
CDR3 DNA: TGCGCCAGCAGCCAAGGGGGGGACAATGAGCAGTTCTTC
CDR3 protein: CASSQGGDNEQFF

J gene: TRBJ1-2
CDR3 length: 14
D gene: .
V gene: TRBV30
clone size: .
CDR3 DNA: TGTGCCTGGAGAGAGACAGGTCGCTTCTATGGCTACACCTTC
CDR3 protein: CAWRETGRFYGYTF

J gene: TRBJ2-7
CDR3 length: 14
D gene: .
V gene: TRBV29-1
clone size: .
CDR3 DNA: TGCAGCGTCCAAGGGGGGGCCCTCTCCTACGAGCAGTACTTC
CDR3 protein: CSVQGGALSYEQYF

J gene: TRBJ2-2
CDR3 length: 18
D gene: TRBD2
V gene: TRBV7-2
clone size: few
CDR3 DNA: TGTGCCAGCAGCTTAGGACTAGCGGGGGGGGCGAACACCGGGGAGCTGTTTTTT
CDR3 protein: CASSLGLAGGANTGELFF

J gene: TRBJ2-5
CDR3 length: 16
D gene: .
V gene: TRBV28
clone size: .
CDR3 DNA: TGTGCCAGCAGGACAAGAAACTATTGGGGGCAAGAGACCCAGTACTTC
CDR3 protein: CASRTRNYWGQETQYF

J gene: TRBJ2-1
CDR3 length: 17
D gene: TRBD2
V gene: TRBV7-3
clone size: few
CDR3 DNA: TGTGCCAGCAGCTTAACGCGGCAGCGGGAGGGCCAAAATGAGCAGTTCTTC
CDR3 protein: CASSLTRQREGQNEQFF

J gene: TRBJ1-4
CDR3 length: 13
D gene: .
V gene: TRBV20-1
clone size: few
CDR3 DNA: TGCAGTGCTAGTGCCTGGATCGCCGAAAAACTGTTTTTT
CDR3 protein: CSASAWIAEKLFF

J gene: TRBJ2-5
CDR3 length: 15
D gene: .
V gene: TRBV6-5
clone size: few
CDR3 DNA: TGTGCCAGCAGTTACGGTGCAGGGGTTGTGAAGACCCAGTACTTC
CDR3 protein: CASSYGAGVVKTQYF

J gene: TRBJ2-1
CDR3 length: 16
D gene: .
V gene: TRBV4-3
clone size: .
CDR3 DNA: TGCGCCAGCAGCCAAGATCGCGCACCAACAGACAATGAGCAGTTCTTC
CDR3 protein: CASSQDRAPTDNEQFF

J gene: TRBJ2-1
CDR3 length: 14
D gene: .
V gene: TRBV9
clone size: .
CDR3 DNA: TGTGCCAGCAACGGGAACTCAGTAGGCGATGAGCAGTTCTTC
CDR3 protein: CASNGNSVGDEQFF

J gene: TRBJ2-7
CDR3 length: 13
D gene: .
V gene: TRBV6-5
clone size: few
CDR3 DNA: TGTGCCAGCAGTTACGGTATCTCCTACGAGCAGTACTTC
CDR3 protein: CASSYGISYEQYF

J gene: TRBJ2-1
CDR3 length: 15
D gene: TRBD2
V gene: TRBV18
clone size: .
CDR3 DNA: TGTGCCAGCTCACCAGCGGGAGGGGGCTACAATGAGCAGTTCTTC
CDR3 protein: CASSPAGGGYNEQFF

J gene: TRBJ2-1
CDR3 length: 17
D gene: TRBD2
V gene: TRBV9
clone size: .
CDR3 DNA: TGTGCCAGCAGCGACAACCTAGGGACTACGGCCTACAATGAGCAGTTCTTC
CDR3 protein: CASSDNLGTTAYNEQFF

J gene: TRBJ1-2
CDR3 length: 14
D gene: .
V gene: TRBV27
clone size: few
CDR3 DNA: TGTGCCAGCAGTTTCTCCCCTGAGAACTATGGCTACACCTTC
CDR3 protein: CASSFSPENYGYTF

J gene: TRBJ2-5
CDR3 length: 15
D gene: .
V gene: TRBV5-1
clone size: many
CDR3 DNA: TGCGCCAGCAGCTTGATCCAGAATCTTCAAGAGACCCAGTACTTC
CDR3 protein: CASSLIQNLQETQYF

J gene: TRBJ2-1
CDR3 length: 15
D gene: TRBD2
V gene: TRBV5-5
clone size: few
CDR3 DNA: TGTGCCAGCAGTTTGGTACTAGCGGGAGGTATTGAGCAGTTCTTC
CDR3 protein: CASSLVLAGGIEQFF

J gene: TRBJ1-5
CDR3 length: 12
D gene: .
V gene: TRBV7-9
clone size: few
CDR3 DNA: TGTGCCAGCAGCTTCGAACTCCAGCCCCAGCATTTT
CDR3 protein: CASSFELQPQHF

J gene: TRBJ2-5
CDR3 length: 14
D gene: .
V gene: TRBV4-2
clone size: once
CDR3 DNA: TGTGCCAGCAGCCAAGGGGAGTCCCAAGAGACCCAGTACTTC
CDR3 protein: CASSQGESQETQYF

J gene: TRBJ1-1
CDR3 length: 13
D gene: .
V gene: TRBV7-2
clone size: few
CDR3 DNA: TGTGCCAGCAGCTACCTTCCCAACACTGAAGCTTTCTTT
CDR3 protein: CASSYLPNTEAFF

J gene: TRBJ1-3
CDR3 length: 14
D gene: .
V gene: TRBV7-9
clone size: few
CDR3 DNA: TGTGCCAGCAGTCACACCGACTCTGGAAACACCATATATTTT
CDR3 protein: CASSHTDSGNTIYF

J gene: TRBJ1-1
CDR3 length: 14
D gene: TRBD1
V gene: TRBV4-3
clone size: .
CDR3 DNA: TGCGCCAGCAGCCAAGAGGGGAGGGGGCAGCAAGCTTTCTTT
CDR3 protein: CASSQEGRGQQAFF

J gene: TRBJ2-7
CDR3 length: 10
D gene: .
V gene: TRBV3-1
clone size: .
CDR3 DNA: TGTGCCAGCGCCAACTACGAGCAGTACTTC
CDR3 protein: CASANYEQYF

J gene: TRBJ2-1
CDR3 length: 15
D gene: TRBD1
V gene: TRBV2
clone size: few
CDR3 DNA: TGTGCCAGCAGTGAGGGTGGACAGGGCTACAATGAGCAGTTCTTC
CDR3 protein: CASSEGGQGYNEQFF

J gene: TRBJ1-3
CDR3 length: 14
D gene: .
V gene: TRBV30
clone size: .
CDR3 DNA: TGTGCCTGGACTGCAGGGCGCTCTGGAAACACCATATATTTT
CDR3 protein: CAWTAGRSGNTIYF

J gene: TRBJ2-5
CDR3 length: 15
D gene: .
V gene: TRBV28
clone size: .
CDR3 DNA: TGTGCCAGCAGTTTTTTCGGACAGATCCAAGAGACCCAGTACTTC
CDR3 protein: CASSFFGQIQETQYF

J gene: TRBJ2-7
CDR3 length: 16
D gene: .
V gene: TRBV28
clone size: .
CDR3 DNA: TGTGCCAGCAGTCCCATTGCGGGACCCTCTTCCTACGAGCAGTACTTC
CDR3 protein: CASSPIAGPSSYEQYF

J gene: TRBJ2-1
CDR3 length: 16
D gene: .
V gene: TRBV6-5
clone size: .
CDR3 DNA: TGTGCCAGCAGTTACTCGATACTACAGGTCGACAATGAGCAGTTCTTC
CDR3 protein: CASSYSILQVDNEQFF

J gene: TRBJ2-1
CDR3 length: 15
D gene: TRBD2
V gene: TRBV4-3
clone size: .
CDR3 DNA: TGCGCCAGCAGCCCTAAGCGGGGCTCCTACAATGAGCAGTTCTTC
CDR3 protein: CASSPKRGSYNEQFF

J gene: TRBJ2-3
CDR3 length: 16
D gene: .
V gene: TRBV7-7
clone size: .
CDR3 DNA: TGTGCTAGCAGCCCCAGTTGGGGTGGTGGCACAGATACGCAGTATTTT
CDR3 protein: CASSPSWGGGTDTQYF

J gene: TRBJ2-7
CDR3 length: 14
D gene: .
V gene: TRBV14
clone size: .
CDR3 DNA: TGTGCCAGCAGCCAAGAAACAGGGTATTACGAGCAGTACTTC
CDR3 protein: CASSQETGYYEQYF

J gene: TRBJ2-3
CDR3 length: 19
D gene: TRBD2
V gene: TRBV27
clone size: .
CDR3 DNA: TGTGCCAGCAGTTTATATGCTAGCGGGAGGCAAACTAGCACAGATACGCAGTATTTT
CDR3 protein: CASSLYASGRQTSTDTQYF

J gene: TRBJ2-2
CDR3 length: 17
D gene: TRBD1
V gene: TRBV11-3
clone size: .
CDR3 DNA: TGTGCCAGCAGCGCCAGCAAGGGACAGGGTAATGCCGGGGAGCTGTTTTTT
CDR3 protein: CASSASKGQGNAGELFF

J gene: TRBJ2-3
CDR3 length: 19
D gene: TRBD2
V gene: TRBV4-3
clone size: .
CDR3 DNA: TGCGCCAGCAGCCAAGATCCGCGATGGACTAGCGGGAGCACAGATACGCAGTATTTT
CDR3 protein: CASSQDPRWTSGSTDTQYF